This TCR beta chain was sequenced during a study of chemoradiotherapy in HPV16-positive cancers. As for the study in general: A couple of HPV16-positive patients' cells yielded candidate HPV-specific clones and common motifs. Study-wide points: During treatment, candidate HPV-specific clones and E7-related motifs expanded in tumor. The functional HPV-specific definition rests on just a couple of HPV16-positive patients.

Here immunoSEQ multiplex PCR was the method, and the copy in TCRdb shows in-frame clones only, minus some. The sample consists of about 14,000 clones, roughly 74% of them appearing once. Trimming shortened V by 4 bases and J by 3 bases, and 16 bases separated the two germline ends. This CDR3 comprises 16 residues. Germline V gives CDR1 SGHRS, CDR2 YFSETQ. Over chemoradiotherapy, repertoires were sampled more than once. This clone came up a few times. Its antigen is unknown. This chain links TRBV5-1 with TRBJ2-2, with D possibly being TRBD2 (5 bases). The source is a human donor with HPV-associated anogenital cancer. The specimen was collected from a patient who underwent chemoradiotherapy. The CDR3 DNA sequence: TGCGCCAGCAGCCCAGATAGGGCAGCGGACACCGGGGAGCTGTTTTTT. It specifies CASSPDRAADTGELFF.